The 32 T cell receptor beta chains presented below share a single source sample, sequenced in a study of shared T cell receptors in the human thymus. The data were produced by immunoSEQ multiplex PCR, yet TCRdb's version contains in-frame clones alone and is incomplete. The table includes approximately 730,000 clones, over 75% detected once. The same sample was also studied in work on human thymus T cells.

Sequencing was carried out using thymocytes. All receptors derive from a girl less than two years old with a congenital heart defect.

This sequence joins TRBV6-1 and TRBJ2-5, with TRBD2 as a possible D gene (5 bases). V was trimmed by 2 bases and J by 1 base, leaving 8 bases between them. The CDR3 length is 14 residues. The V gene's germline CDR1 is MNHNS and CDR2 SASEGT. The CDR3 here is CASSEITSQETQYF. CDR3 coding DNA: TGTGCCAGCAGTGAAATCACTAGCCAAGAGACCCAGTACTTC.

This chain links TRBV5-1 with TRBJ2-5; weak D call: TRBD1 (5 bases). Germline CDR1 and CDR2: SGHRS and YFSETQ. The CDR3 is made up of 17 amino acids. With 0 bases removed from V and 2 bases from J, the gap between germline ends came to 17 bases. As DNA, the CDR3 is TGCGCCAGCAGCTTGGCAGGGCGTAAGGCAGAACAAGAGACCCAGTACTTC. This codes for CASSLAGRKAEQETQYF. The full variable domain, its missing parts supplied by reference TRBV5-1 and TRBJ2-5, is KAGVTQTPRYLIKTRGQQVTLSCSPISGHRSVSWYQQTPGQGLQFLFEYFSETQRNKGNFPGRFSGRQFSNSRSEMNVSTLELGDSALYLCASSLAGRKAEQETQYFGPGTRLLVL.

The chain recombines TRBV6-6 with TRBJ2-1; 10 nucleotides align to TRBD2. CDR1 MNHNY and CDR2 SVGAGI come from the germline V gene (reference sequence). The CDR3 contains 14 residues. V trimming: 7 bases; J trimming: 7 bases; junction bases outside the gene matches: 7. The CDR3 sequence is CASTPALAGNEQFF. The CDR3, as DNA: TGTGCCAGCACCCCAGCACTAGCGGGAAATGAGCAGTTCTTC.

The chain joins TRBV7-9 to TRBJ2-5; 10 nucleotides align to TRBD2. This CDR3 is 16 amino acids long. V trimming: 2 bases; J trimming: 9 bases; junction bases outside the gene matches: 12. CDR1 and CDR2 (germline): SEHNR, FQNEAQ (reference sequence). The CDR3 sequence is CASSLFSGGSPGAQYF. The CDR3 DNA reads as TGTGCCAGCAGCTTATTTAGCGGGGGGTCCCCCGGGGCCCAGTACTTC.

A remark on this clone: Given the absence of the conserved phenylalanine or tryptophan at the CDR3 end, a read error is likely. Because the CDR3's place on the DNA is in doubt, the DNA is left out and the CDR3 is given as listed by TCRdb. The rearrangement joins TRBV18 to TRBJ1-5; TRBD1 was called by the table and not checked on the DNA. Germline loops: CDR1 KGHSH, CDR2 LQKENI. Both ends counted, the CDR3 spans 9 residues. CDR3 residues: CASSPRVRG.

CDR3 sequence (DNA): TGTGCCAGCAGCGTAGGGACAATTAGCAATCAGCCCCAGCATTTT. Encoded protein: CASSVGTISNQPQHF. This chain uses TRBV5-5 with TRBJ1-5; D might be TRBD1 (6 bases). Trimming pared 4 bases from V and 0 bases from J, leaving 11 bases between. This CDR3 is built from 15 residues. The germline CDR1 and CDR2 sequences are SGHKS and YYEKEE (reference sequence).

The gene calls are TRBV6-6 and TRBJ1-2; TRBD1 is a possible D gene (6 bases). This CDR3 has 14 residues. Trimming cost V 7 bases and J 2 bases, with 14 bases left between them. Germline V gene sequence: CDR1 MNHNY, CDR2 SVGAGI (reference sequence). CDR3 in DNA: TGTGCCAGCATACGAGCCAGGGGAAACTATGGCTACACCTTC. Protein sequence: CASIRARGNYGYTF.

The chain employs TRBV5-1 and TRBJ1-1; D gene unclear. Germline V gene lookup returns CDR1 SGHRS and CDR2 YFSETQ. CDR3 length equals 16 residues. Deletions cut 4 bases from V and 3 bases from J, with 19 bases between. The CDR3 loop reads CASSHTRIREYTEAFF. Here the CDR3 DNA reads TGCGCCAGCAGCCACACCCGGATCCGGGAATACACTGAAGCTTTCTTT.

This sequence joins TRBV2 and TRBJ1-2; D possibly corresponds to TRBD1 (5 bases). The CDR3 consists of 12 residues. The germline V gene encodes CDR1 SNHLY and CDR2 FYNNEI. V gave up 8 bases and J gave up 4 bases, with 11 bases separating them. The CDR3 region has the DNA TGTGCCAGCCTTGACAGACTCTATGGCTACACCTTC. Protein product: CASLDRLYGYTF. Supplemented by reference TRBV2 and TRBJ1-2, the full variable domain reads EPEVTQTPSHQVTQMGQEVILRCVPISNHLYFYWYRQILGQKVEFLVSFYNNEISEKSEIFDDQFSVERPDGSNFTLKIRSTKLEDSAMYFCASLDRLYGYTFGSGTRLTVV.

This chain links TRBV7-6 with TRBJ2-5, with D unresolved. The germline CDR1 and CDR2 sequences are SGHVS and FNYEAQ. With 5 bases removed from V and 5 bases from J, the gap between germline ends came to 18 bases. This CDR3 comprises 15 residues. DNA for the CDR3: TGTGCCAGCAGCCCAGCTGGCAGGTTTGAGGAGACCCAGTACTTC. It yields the protein CASSPAGRFEETQYF.

With respect to this clone: Other DNA sequences in the same sample also yield this CDR3. The chain employs TRBV7-9 and TRBJ1-2; D is perhaps TRBD1 (5 bases). Per the germline V gene, CDR1 is SEHNR and CDR2 is FQNEAQ (reference sequence). V dropped 4 bases and J dropped 4 bases, with 7 bases sitting between them. This CDR3 region has 12 residues. Here the CDR3 DNA reads TGTGCCAGCAGCTCCCAGGGCTATGGCTACACCTTC. As protein: CASSSQGYGYTF.

The rearrangement links TRBV10-3 to TRBJ1-1, with D perhaps TRBD1 (5 bases). Germline-derived CDR1 and CDR2 are ENHRY and SYGVKD. Trimming took off 10 bases at V and 12 bases at J, with 9 bases between the two ends. The CDR3 spans 8 residues. CDR3 amino acids: CASGAPFF. As DNA, the CDR3 is TGTGCCAGCGGGGCCCCTTTCTTT.

Note on this clone: Germline is not matched at one junction end, which may reflect a read error. V is TRBV5-6 and J is TRBJ1-5; D is perhaps TRBD1 (5 bases). The CDR3 spans 16 residues. Germline V gene sequence: CDR1 SGHDT, CDR2 YYEEEE. The DNA for the CDR3 is TGTGCCAGCAGCTTATTCGGGGGATGGGGCAATCAGCCCCGGCATTTT. This codes for CASSLFGGWGNQPRHF.

The chain links TRBV11-2 to TRBJ2-1; 14 bases are shared with TRBD2. Per the germline V gene, CDR1 is SGHAT and CDR2 is FQNNGV. The CDR3 runs to 16 residues. With 3 bases clipped from V and 8 bases from J, the junction kept 6 bases outside the gene matches. CDR3 nucleotide sequence: TGTGCCAGCAGCTTCTCGGGACTAGCGGGGGCCGATGAGCAGTTCTTC. It translates to CASSFSGLAGADEQFF. Full variable domain (missing parts from reference TRBV11-2 and TRBJ2-1): EAGVAQSPRYKIIEKRQSVAFWCNPISGHATLYWYQQILGQGPKLLIQFQNNGVVDDSQLPKDRFSAERLKGVDSTLKIQPAKLEDSAVYLCASSFSGLAGADEQFFGPGTRLTVL.

The chain carries TRBV6-4 and TRBJ1-4, with 12 bases aligning to TRBD1. The CDR3 is 15 residues long. The V gene's germline CDR1 is MRHNA and CDR2 SNTAGT. J lost 8 bases, V lost 4 bases, and 5 bases had no gene match. CDR3 sequence: CASSVGDRGLEKLFF. As DNA, the CDR3 is TGTGCCAGCAGTGTTGGGGACAGGGGGCTCGAAAAACTGTTTTTT.

This chain links TRBV4-1 with TRBJ1-5; TRBD1 matches 7 bases. V was pared by 4 bases and J by 0 bases, with 21 bases of the junction left unmatched. The CDR3 loop spans 21 amino acids. Germline lookup yields CDR1 MGHRA and CDR2 YSYEKL. The CDR3 DNA follows: TGCGCCAGCAGCCTCGCCCAAGGGGGGAGACAGGGAATCCCTAGCAATCAGCCCCAGCATTTT. The encoded protein is CASSLAQGGRQGIPSNQPQHF.

This chain connects TRBV4-1 to TRBJ2-7, with 8 nucleotides matching TRBD2. Trimming cost V 1 base and J 3 bases; bases outside gene matches: 11. The germline V gene encodes CDR1 MGHRA and CDR2 YSYEKL. The CDR3 extends over 17 amino acids. The CDR3 DNA is TGCGCCAGCAGCCAAGGCTACGGGAGGGCCCGGGGCTACGAGCAGTACTTC. As protein: CASSQGYGRARGYEQYF.

The V and J genes are TRBV18 and TRBJ2-5, with unresolved D. The V gene lost 1 base and the J gene lost 3 bases, with 9 bases spanning the gap. CDR1 and CDR2 from the germline V gene are KGHSH and LQKENI. This CDR3 has 14 residues. The CDR3 here is CASSPRLAEETQYF. The DNA for the CDR3 is TGTGCCAGCTCACCACGCCTGGCAGAAGAGACCCAGTACTTC.

In regard to this clone: Other DNA sequences of this sample code for an identical CDR3. V usage is TRBV6-1 and J usage is TRBJ1-5, with TRBD1 matching over 7 bases. V lost 4 bases, J lost 5 bases, and 5 bases stayed unmatched. Germline assignment: CDR1 MNHNS and CDR2 SASEGT. The CDR3 runs 14 residues. The CDR3 loop is CASSGGQGDQPQHF. CDR3 DNA sequence: TGTGCCAGCAGTGGGGGGCAGGGGGATCAGCCCCAGCATTTT.

In DNA form, the CDR3 reads TGTGCCAGCTCAGCGTCCAGGGTCCGGTCTCTACTGTTTTTT. Protein: CASSASRVRSLLFF. The chain uses TRBV18 and TRBJ1-4; TRBD1 might be the D (5 bases). This CDR3 is 14 amino acids long. The germline V gene has CDR1 KGHSH and CDR2 LQKENI. Trimming shortened V by 5 bases and J by 13 bases, and 20 bases separated the two germline ends.

The chain joins TRBV14 to TRBJ1-5; D unclear. This CDR3 region has 13 residues. Germline loops: CDR1 SGHDN, CDR2 FVKESK. The V and J ends lost 0 bases and 5 bases respectively, with 5 bases between them. The CDR3 spells CASSQDGDQPQHF. In DNA, the CDR3 is TGTGCCAGCAGCCAAGATGGAGATCAGCCCCAGCATTTT.

This clone was picked up a small number of times. This chain joins TRBV2 and TRBJ2-7; D is possibly TRBD1 (7 bases). The germline V and J ends were trimmed by 1 base and 2 bases, with 15 bases remaining between them. The germline V gene has CDR1 SNHLY and CDR2 FYNNEI. The CDR3 contains 16 residues. The CDR3 DNA reads TGTGCCAGCAGTGAAGGGGCGGGACAGCAAGCCTACGAGCAGTACTTC. Translation: CASSEGAGQQAYEQYF.

V gene TRBV6-5 combines with J gene TRBJ2-7, with TRBD1 matching over 11 bases. This CDR3 region has 14 residues. Germline V CDR1 and CDR2: MNHEY, SVGAGI. Losses at the gene ends were 5 bases for V and 5 bases for J; bases not matched to a gene: 5. CDR3 amino acids: CASSKGQGGHEQYF. The CDR3, as DNA: TGTGCCAGCAGTAAGGGACAGGGGGGACACGAGCAGTACTTC.

The rearrangement links TRBV2 to TRBJ2-7; TRBD1 agrees at 7 bases. Trimming took 1 base from V and 5 from J; bases not matched to a gene: 2. Germline lookup yields CDR1 SNHLY and CDR2 FYNNEI. The CDR3 is 13 amino acids. Here the CDR3 reads CASSEGQGHEQYF. For the CDR3, the DNA is TGTGCCAGCAGTGAAGGACAGGGCCACGAGCAGTACTTC. Full variable domain (rest looked up from reference TRBV2 and TRBJ2-7): EPEVTQTPSHQVTQMGQEVILRCVPISNHLYFYWYRQILGQKVEFLVSFYNNEISEKSEIFDDQFSVERPDGSNFTLKIRSTKLEDSAMYFCASSEGQGHEQYFGPGTRLTVT.

CDR3 sequence reads: CASSQGTAFNEKLFF. Here the CDR3 DNA reads TGCGCCAGCAGCCAGGGTACAGCATTTAATGAAAAACTGTTTTTT. The chain joins TRBV4-1 to TRBJ1-4, with D uncertain. CDR1 is MGHRA, CDR2 YSYEKL, per germline. V lost 3 bases and J 4 bases, leaving 12 bases between the germline ends. The CDR3 loop spans 15 amino acids.

The rearrangement links TRBV28 to TRBJ2-2, with D possibly being TRBD2 (6 bases). Trimming shortened V by 6 bases and J by 2 bases, and 13 bases separated the two germline ends. The CDR3 sequence is 15 residues long. Germline CDR1 is MDHEN and CDR2 is SYDVKM. The CDR3 sequence: CASRRDFSNTGELFF. The CDR3 bases are TGTGCCAGCAGACGGGACTTCTCAAACACCGGGGAGCTGTTTTTT.

This rearrangement joins TRBV5-4 to TRBJ1-1; D ambiguous. Per germline, CDR1 SGHNT and CDR2 YYREEE (reference sequence). The CDR3 loop spans 15 amino acids. Trimming left V 3 bases short and J 4 bases short, with 16 bases between. The CDR3, as DNA: TGTGCCAGCAGCTCGCGAGACACTCCACCCACTGAAGCTTTCTTT. This translates into CASSSRDTPPTEAFF.

The V and J genes are TRBV5-1 and TRBJ2-1; 8 positions match TRBD2. This CDR3 is 14 amino acids long. The V segment lost 2 bases and the J segment 6 bases; nucleotides outside the gene matches: 4. Germline CDR1 is SGHRS and CDR2 is YFSETQ. The CDR3 loop reads CASSLSGGANEQFF. The CDR3 DNA follows: TGCGCCAGCAGCTTATCCGGGGGGGCCAATGAGCAGTTCTTC.

The chain couples TRBV27 to TRBJ1-1; possible D gene TRBD1, 5 bases. This CDR3 has 12 amino acids. CDR1 and CDR2 from the germline V gene are MNHEY and SMNVEV (reference sequence). The V and J ends lost 5 bases and 11 bases respectively, with 15 bases between them. CDR3 amino acids: CASSTAGGSAFF. The CDR3 DNA is TGTGCCAGCAGTACAGCCGGGGGGTCGGCTTTCTTT.

The genes are TRBV5-1 and TRBJ2-7; the match to TRBD2 covers 8 bases. Germline CDR1 and CDR2: SGHRS and YFSETQ. V trimming: 2 bases; J trimming: 2 bases; junction bases outside the gene matches: 9. This CDR3 has 16 amino acids. The CDR3 DNA reads TGCGCCAGCAGCTTCAGTCGAGCGGGGGCCCCCTACGAGCAGTACTTC. It codes for CASSFSRAGAPYEQYF.

This chain connects TRBV25-1 to TRBJ2-5; 14 bases match TRBD2. J was trimmed by 0 bases and V by 2 bases; bases with no gene match: 5. CDR1 and CDR2 (germline): MGHDK, SYGVNS. The CDR3 covers 18 residues. The CDR3 here is CASSETGLAGVNQETQYF. The CDR3 DNA reads as TGTGCCAGCAGTGAAACGGGACTAGCGGGAGTCAACCAAGAGACCCAGTACTTC.

CDR3 region: CAVQGLGHGYTF. DNA of the CDR3: TGTGCCGTACAGGGGTTAGGGCATGGCTACACCTTC. V usage is TRBV10-3 and J usage is TRBJ1-2; TRBD1 aligns across 7 bases. Per germline, CDR1 ENHRY and CDR2 SYGVKD. The J segment lost 6 bases and the V segment lost 11 bases, leaving 9 bases of the junction unmatched. CDR3 size: 12 residues.